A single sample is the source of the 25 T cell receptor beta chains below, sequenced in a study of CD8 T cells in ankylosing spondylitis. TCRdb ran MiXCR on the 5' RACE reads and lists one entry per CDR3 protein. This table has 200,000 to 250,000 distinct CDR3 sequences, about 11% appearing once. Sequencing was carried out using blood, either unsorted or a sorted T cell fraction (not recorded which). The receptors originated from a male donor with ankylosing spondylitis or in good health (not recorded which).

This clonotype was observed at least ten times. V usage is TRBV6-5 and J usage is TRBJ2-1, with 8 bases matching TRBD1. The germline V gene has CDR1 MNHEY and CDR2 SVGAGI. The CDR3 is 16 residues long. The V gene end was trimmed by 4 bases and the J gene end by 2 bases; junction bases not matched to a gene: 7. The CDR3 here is CASSSVWDRTYNEQFF. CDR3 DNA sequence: TGTGCCAGCAGTTCCGTCTGGGACAGGACCTACAATGAGCAGTTCTTC.

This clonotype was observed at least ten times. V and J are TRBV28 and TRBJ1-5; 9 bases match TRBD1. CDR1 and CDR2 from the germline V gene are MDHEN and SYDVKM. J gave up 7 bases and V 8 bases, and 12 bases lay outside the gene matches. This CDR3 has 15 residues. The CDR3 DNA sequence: TGTGCCAGCGTATTCGGACAGGGGAAGATGCAGCCCCAGCATTTT. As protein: CASVFGQGKMQPQHF. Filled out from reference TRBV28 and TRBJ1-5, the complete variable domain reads DVKVTQSSRYLVKRTGEKVFLECVQDMDHENMFWYRQDPGLGLRLIYFSYDVKMKEKGDIPEGYSVSREKKERFSLILESASTNQTSMYLCASVFGQGKMQPQHFGDGTRLSIL.

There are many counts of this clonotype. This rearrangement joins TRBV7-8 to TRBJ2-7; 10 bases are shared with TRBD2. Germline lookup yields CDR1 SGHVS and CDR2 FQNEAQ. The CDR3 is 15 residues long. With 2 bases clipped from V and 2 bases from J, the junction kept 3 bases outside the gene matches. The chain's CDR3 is CASSLLAGDTYEQYF. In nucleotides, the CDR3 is TGTGCCAGCAGCTTACTAGCGGGGGACACCTACGAGCAGTACTTC.

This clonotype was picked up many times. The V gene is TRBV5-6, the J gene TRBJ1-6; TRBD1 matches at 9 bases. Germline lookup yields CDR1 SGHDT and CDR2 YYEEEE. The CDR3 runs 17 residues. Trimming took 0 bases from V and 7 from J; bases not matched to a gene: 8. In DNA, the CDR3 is TGTGCCAGCAGCTTGGCCCCGGGACAGGGTTCCAATTCACCCCTCCACTTT. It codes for CASSLAPGQGSNSPLHF.

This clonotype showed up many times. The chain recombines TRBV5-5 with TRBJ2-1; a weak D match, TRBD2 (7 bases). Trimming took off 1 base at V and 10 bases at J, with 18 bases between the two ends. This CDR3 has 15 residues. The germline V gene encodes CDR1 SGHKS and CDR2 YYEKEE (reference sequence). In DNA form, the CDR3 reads TGTGCCAGCAGCTTGTTAGGGGGGGGGCTTGCGGAGCAGTTCTTC. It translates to CASSLLGGGLAEQFF.

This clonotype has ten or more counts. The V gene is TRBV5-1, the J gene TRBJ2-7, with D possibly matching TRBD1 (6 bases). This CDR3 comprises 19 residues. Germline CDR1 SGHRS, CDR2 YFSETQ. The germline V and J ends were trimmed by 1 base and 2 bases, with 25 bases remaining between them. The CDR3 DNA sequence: TGCGCCAGCAGCTTGCCAAGAAATTTAAAGGCAGGGGACACCTACGAGCAGTACTTC. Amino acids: CASSLPRNLKAGDTYEQYF. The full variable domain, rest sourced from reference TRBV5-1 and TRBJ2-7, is KAGVTQTPRYLIKTRGQQVTLSCSPISGHRSVSWYQQTPGQGLQFLFEYFSETQRNKGNFPGRFSGRQFSNSRSEMNVSTLELGDSALYLCASSLPRNLKAGDTYEQYFGPGTRLTVT.

This CDR3 is CASSLVGLAGVSDTQYF. In DNA, the CDR3 is TGTGCCAGCAGCTTAGTGGGACTAGCGGGGGTATCAGATACGCAGTATTTT. The V and J genes are TRBV13 and TRBJ2-3, with TRBD2 identical over 14 bases. The CDR3 contains 17 residues. Germline V gives CDR1 PRHDT, CDR2 FYEKMQ (reference sequence). With V trimmed by 1 base and J by 4 bases, 4 bases remained unmatched.

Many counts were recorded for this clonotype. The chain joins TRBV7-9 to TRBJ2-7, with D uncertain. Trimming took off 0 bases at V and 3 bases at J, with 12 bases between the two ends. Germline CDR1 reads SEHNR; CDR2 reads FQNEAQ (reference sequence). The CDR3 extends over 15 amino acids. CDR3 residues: CASSLAQKGIYEQYF. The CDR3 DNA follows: TGTGCCAGCAGCTTAGCTCAAAAGGGCATCTACGAGCAGTACTTC.

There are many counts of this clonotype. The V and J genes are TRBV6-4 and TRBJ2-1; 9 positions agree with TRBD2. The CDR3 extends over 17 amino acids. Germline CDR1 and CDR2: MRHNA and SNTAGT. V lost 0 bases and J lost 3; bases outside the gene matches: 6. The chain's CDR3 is CASSDSSGGLRYNEQFF. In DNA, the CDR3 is TGTGCCAGCAGTGACTCAAGCGGGGGGCTCCGCTACAATGAGCAGTTCTTC.

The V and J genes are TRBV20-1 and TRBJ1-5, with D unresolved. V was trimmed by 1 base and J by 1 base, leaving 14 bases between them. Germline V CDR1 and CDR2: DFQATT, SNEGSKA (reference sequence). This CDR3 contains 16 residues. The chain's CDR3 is CSARADQLGSNQPQHF. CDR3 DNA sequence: TGCAGTGCTAGAGCCGACCAACTGGGGAGCAATCAGCCCCAGCATTTT.

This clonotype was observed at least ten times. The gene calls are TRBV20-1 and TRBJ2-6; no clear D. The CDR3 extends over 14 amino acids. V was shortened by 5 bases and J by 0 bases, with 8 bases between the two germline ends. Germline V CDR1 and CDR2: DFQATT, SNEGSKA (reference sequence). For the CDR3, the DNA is TGCAGTGCTCCGGAGTTCTCTGGGGCCAACGTCCTGACTTTC. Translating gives CSAPEFSGANVLTF.

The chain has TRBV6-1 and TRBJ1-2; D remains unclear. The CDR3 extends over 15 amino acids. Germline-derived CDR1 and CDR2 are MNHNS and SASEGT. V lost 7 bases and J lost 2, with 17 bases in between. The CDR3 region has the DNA TGTGCCAGCACCCAGGTGGGAGGGCCCAACTATGGCTACACCTTC. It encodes CASTQVGGPNYGYTF.

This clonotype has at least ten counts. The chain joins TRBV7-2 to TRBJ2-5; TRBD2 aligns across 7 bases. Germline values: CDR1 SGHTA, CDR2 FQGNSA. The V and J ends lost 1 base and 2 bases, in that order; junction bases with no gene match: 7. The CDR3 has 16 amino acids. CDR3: CASSLETGGFQETQYF. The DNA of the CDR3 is TGTGCCAGCAGCTTAGAGACCGGGGGGTTTCAAGAGACCCAGTACTTC.

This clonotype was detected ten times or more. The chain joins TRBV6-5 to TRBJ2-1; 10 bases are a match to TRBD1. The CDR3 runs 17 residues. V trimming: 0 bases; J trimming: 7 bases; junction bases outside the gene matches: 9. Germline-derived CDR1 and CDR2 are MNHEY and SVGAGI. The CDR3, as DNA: TGTGCCAGCAGTTACTCGAGGACAGGGGGTGTTCAGAATGAGCAGTTCTTC. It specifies CASSYSRTGGVQNEQFF.

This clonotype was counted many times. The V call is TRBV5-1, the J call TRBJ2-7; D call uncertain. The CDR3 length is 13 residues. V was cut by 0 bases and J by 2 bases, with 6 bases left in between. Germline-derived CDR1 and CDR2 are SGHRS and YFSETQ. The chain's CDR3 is CASSLDGPYEQYF. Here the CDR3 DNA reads TGCGCCAGCAGCTTGGACGGGCCCTACGAGCAGTACTTC.

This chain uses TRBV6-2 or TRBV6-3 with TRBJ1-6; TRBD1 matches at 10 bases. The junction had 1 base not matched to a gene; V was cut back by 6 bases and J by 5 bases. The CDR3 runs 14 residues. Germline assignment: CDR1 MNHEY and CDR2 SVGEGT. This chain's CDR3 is CASSGQGDNSPLHF. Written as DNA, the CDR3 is TGTGCCAGCAGCGGACAGGGGGATAATTCACCCCTCCACTTT.

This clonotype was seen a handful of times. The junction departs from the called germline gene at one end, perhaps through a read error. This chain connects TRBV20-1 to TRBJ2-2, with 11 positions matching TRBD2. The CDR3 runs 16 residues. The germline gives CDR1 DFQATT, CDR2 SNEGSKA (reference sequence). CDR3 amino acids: CCARDTSGGHTGELFF. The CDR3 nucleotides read TGCTGTGCTAGAGACACTAGCGGGGGCCACACCGGGGAGCTGTTTTTT.

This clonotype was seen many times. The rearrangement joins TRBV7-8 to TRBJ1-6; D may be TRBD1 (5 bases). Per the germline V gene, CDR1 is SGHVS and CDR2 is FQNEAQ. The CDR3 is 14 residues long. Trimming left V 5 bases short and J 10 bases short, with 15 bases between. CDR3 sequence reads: CASSLNRRESPLHF. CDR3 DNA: TGTGCCAGCAGCCTTAACAGGAGGGAATCACCCCTCCACTTT.

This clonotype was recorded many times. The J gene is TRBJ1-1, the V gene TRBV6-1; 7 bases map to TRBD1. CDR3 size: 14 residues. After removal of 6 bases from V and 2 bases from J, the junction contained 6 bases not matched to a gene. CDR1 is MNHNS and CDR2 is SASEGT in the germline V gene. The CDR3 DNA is TGTGCCAGCAGGCCCGGGACAGCTAACACTGAAGCTTTCTTT. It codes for CASRPGTANTEAFF.

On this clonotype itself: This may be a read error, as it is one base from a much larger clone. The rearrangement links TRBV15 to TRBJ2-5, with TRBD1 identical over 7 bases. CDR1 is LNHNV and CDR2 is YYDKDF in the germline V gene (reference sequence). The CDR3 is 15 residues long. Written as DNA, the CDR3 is TGTGCCACCAGCAGAGGACAGGGAAGGCAAGAGGCCCAGTACTTC. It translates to CATSRGQGRQEAQYF.

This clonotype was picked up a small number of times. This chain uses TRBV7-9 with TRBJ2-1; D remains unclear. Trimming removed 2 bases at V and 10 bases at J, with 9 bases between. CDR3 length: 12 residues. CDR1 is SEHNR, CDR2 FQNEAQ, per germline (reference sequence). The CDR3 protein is CASSLLRIEQFF. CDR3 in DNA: TGTGCCAGCAGCTTATTACGGATCGAGCAGTTCTTC.

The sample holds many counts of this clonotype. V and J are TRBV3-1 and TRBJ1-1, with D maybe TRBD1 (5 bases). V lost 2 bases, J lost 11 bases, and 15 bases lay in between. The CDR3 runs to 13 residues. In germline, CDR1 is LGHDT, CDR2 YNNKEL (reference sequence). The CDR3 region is CASSQRGRGSAFF. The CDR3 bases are TGTGCCAGCAGCCAAAGGGGAAGGGGCTCTGCTTTCTTT.

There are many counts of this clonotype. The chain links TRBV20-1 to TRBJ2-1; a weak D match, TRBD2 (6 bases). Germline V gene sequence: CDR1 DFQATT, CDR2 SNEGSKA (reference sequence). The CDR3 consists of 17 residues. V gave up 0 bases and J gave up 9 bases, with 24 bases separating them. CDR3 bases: TGCAGTGCTAGAGATCCTGCGGCAGCGGAGGGGTTTGGTGAGCAGTTCTTC. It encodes CSARDPAAAEGFGEQFF.

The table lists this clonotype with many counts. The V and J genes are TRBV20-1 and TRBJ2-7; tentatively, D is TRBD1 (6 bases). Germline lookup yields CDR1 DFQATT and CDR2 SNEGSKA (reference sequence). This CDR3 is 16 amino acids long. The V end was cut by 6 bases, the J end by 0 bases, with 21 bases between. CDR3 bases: TGCAGTGCCAGACCCCTTGACAGGCTCCCCTCCTACGAGCAGTACTTC. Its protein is CSARPLDRLPSYEQYF.

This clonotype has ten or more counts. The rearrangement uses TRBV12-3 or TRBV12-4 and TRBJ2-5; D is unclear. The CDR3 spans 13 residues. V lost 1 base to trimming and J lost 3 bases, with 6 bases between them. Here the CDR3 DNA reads TGTGCCAGCAGTTTAGGCCAGAAAGAGACCCAGTACTTC. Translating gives CASSLGQKETQYF.